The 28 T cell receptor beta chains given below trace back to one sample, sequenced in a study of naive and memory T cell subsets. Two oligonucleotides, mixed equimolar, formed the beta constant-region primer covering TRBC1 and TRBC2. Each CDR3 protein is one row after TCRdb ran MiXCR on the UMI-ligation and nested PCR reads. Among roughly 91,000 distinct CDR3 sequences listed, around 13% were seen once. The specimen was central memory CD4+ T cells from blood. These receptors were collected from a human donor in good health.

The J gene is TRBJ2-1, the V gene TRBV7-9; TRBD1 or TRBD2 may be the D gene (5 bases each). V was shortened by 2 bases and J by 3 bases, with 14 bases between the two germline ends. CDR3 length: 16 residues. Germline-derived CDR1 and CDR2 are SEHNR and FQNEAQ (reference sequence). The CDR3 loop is CASSLRVGALYNEQFF. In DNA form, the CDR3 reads TGTGCCAGCAGCTTACGTGTCGGGGCACTCTACAATGAGCAGTTCTTC.

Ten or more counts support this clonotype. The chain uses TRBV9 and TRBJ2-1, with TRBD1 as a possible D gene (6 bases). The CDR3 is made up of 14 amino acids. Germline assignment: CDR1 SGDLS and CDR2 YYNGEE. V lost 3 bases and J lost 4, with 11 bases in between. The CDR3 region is CASSAGTQYNEQFF. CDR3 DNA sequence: TGTGCCAGCAGCGCCGGGACACAGTACAATGAGCAGTTCTTC.

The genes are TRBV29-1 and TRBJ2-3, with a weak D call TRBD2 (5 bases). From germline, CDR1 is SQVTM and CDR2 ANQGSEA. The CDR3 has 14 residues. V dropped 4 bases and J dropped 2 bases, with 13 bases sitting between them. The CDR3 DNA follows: TGCAGCGTTGGGCTAGCCAGCGTCACAGATACGCAGTATTTT. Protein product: CSVGLASVTDTQYF.

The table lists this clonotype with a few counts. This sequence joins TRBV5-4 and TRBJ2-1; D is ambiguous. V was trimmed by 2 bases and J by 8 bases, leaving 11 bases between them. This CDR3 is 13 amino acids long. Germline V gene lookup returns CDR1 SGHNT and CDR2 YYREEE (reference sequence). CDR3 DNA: TGTGCCAGCAGCTTACCAGAGACGGATGAGCAGTTCTTC. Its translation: CASSLPETDEQFF.

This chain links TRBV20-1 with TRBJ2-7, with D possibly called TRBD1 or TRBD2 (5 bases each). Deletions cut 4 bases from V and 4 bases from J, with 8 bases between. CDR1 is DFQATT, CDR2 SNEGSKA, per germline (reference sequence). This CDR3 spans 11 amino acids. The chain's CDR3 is CSATGGYEQYF. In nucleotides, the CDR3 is TGCAGTGCTACTGGGGGTTACGAGCAGTACTTC.

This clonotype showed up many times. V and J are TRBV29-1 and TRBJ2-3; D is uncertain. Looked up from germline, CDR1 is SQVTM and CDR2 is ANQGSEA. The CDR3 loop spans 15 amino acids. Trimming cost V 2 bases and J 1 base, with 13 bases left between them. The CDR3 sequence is CSVELGGRGTDTQYF. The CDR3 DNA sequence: TGCAGCGTTGAACTTGGCGGACGGGGCACAGATACGCAGTATTTT.

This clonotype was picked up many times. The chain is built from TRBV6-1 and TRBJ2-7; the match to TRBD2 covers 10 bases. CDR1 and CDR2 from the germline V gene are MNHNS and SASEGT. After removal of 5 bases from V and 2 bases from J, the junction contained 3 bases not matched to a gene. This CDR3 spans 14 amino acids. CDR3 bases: TGTGCCAGCAGTACCGGGACTAGCGCCTACGAGCAGTACTTC. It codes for CASSTGTSAYEQYF.

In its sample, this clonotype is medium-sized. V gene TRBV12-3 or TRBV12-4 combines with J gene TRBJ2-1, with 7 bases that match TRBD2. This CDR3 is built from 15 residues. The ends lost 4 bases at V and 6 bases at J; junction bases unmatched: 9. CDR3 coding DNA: TGTGCCAGCAGTTCCTCTCGGGACTATACCAATGAGCAGTTCTTC. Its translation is CASSSSRDYTNEQFF.

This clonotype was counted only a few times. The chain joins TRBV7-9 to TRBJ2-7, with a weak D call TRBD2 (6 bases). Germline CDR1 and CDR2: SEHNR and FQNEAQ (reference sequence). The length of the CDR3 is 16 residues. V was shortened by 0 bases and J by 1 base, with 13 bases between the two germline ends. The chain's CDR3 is CASSLAGTAFSYEQYF. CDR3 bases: TGTGCCAGCAGCTTAGCGGGGACTGCTTTTTCCTACGAGCAGTACTTC.

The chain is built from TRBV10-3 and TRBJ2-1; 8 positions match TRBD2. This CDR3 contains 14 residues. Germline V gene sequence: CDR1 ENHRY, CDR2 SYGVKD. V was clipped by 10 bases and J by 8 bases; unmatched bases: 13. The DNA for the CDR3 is TGTGCCAGCCGGACGGGAGGGACTGGGGATGAGCAGTTCTTC. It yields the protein CASRTGGTGDEQFF.

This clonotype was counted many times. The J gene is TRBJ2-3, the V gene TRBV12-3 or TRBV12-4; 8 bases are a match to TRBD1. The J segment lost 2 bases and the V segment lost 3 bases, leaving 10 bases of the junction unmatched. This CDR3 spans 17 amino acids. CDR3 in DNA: TGTGCCAGCAGTTTGACCGGGACAGGATGTACCACAGATACGCAGTATTTT. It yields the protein CASSLTGTGCTTDTQYF.

The CDR3 DNA reads as TGTGCCACCAGGGGCTTTTCTGGGGCCAACGTCCTGACTTTC. It encodes CATRGFSGANVLTF. The V call is TRBV6-1, the J call TRBJ2-6, with D possibly being TRBD1 (6 bases). Trimming removed 10 bases at V and 1 base at J, with 11 bases between. CDR3 size: 14 residues. The germline V gene encodes CDR1 MNHNS and CDR2 SASEGT.

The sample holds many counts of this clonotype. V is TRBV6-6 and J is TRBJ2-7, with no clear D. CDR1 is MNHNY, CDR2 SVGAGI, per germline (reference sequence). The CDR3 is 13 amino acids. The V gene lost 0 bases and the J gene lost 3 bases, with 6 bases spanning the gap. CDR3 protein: CASSYSRYYEQYF. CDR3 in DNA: TGTGCCAGCAGTTACTCCCGATACTACGAGCAGTACTTC.

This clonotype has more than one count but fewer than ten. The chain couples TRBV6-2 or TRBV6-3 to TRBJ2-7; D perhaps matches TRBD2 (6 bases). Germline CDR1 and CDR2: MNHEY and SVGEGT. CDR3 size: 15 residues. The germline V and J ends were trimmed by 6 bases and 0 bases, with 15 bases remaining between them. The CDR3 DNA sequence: TGTGCCAGCAGAGCTGACCGGGACTCCTCCTACGAGCAGTACTTC. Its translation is CASRADRDSSYEQYF.

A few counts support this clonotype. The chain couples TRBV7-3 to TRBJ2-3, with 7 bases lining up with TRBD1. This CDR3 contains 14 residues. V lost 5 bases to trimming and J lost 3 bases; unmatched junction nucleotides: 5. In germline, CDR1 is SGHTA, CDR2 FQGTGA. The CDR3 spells CASSPGQTTDTQYF. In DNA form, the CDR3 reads TGTGCCAGCAGCCCGGGACAGACTACAGATACGCAGTATTTT.

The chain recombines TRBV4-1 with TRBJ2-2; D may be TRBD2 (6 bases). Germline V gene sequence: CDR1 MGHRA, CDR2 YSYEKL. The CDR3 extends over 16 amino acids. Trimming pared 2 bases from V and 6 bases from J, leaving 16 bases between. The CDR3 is CASSQSGGSIAGELFF. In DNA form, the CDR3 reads TGCGCCAGCAGCCAATCCGGGGGTTCAATCGCCGGGGAGCTGTTTTTT.

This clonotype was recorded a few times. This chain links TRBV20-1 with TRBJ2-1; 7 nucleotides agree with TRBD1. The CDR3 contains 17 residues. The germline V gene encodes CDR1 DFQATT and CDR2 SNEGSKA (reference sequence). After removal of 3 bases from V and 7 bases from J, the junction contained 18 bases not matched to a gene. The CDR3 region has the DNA TGCAGTGCTAGGACACCCTGGACAGGTGACGCTGGTAATGAGCAGTTCTTC. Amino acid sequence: CSARTPWTGDAGNEQFF.

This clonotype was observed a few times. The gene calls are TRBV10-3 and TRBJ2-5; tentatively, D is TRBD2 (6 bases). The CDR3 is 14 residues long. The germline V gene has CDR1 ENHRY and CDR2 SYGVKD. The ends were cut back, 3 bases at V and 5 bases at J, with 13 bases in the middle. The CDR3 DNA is TGTGCCATCAGTGATAGCAGGGCGGGGGAGACCCAGTACTTC. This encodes CAISDSRAGETQYF.

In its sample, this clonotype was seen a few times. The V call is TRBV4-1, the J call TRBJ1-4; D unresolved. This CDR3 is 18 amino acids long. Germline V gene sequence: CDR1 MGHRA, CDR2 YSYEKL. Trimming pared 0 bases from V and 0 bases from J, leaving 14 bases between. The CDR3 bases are TGCGCCAGCAGCCAAGACGCTAGGACCGAAGCAACTAATGAAAAACTGTTTTTT. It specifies CASSQDARTEATNEKLFF.

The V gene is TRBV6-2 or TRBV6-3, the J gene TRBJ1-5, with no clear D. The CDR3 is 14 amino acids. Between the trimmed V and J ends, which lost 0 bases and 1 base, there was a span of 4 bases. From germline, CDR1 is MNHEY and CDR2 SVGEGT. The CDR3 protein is CASSYSSSNQPQHF. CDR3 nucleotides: TGTGCCAGCAGTTACTCGAGCAGCAATCAGCCCCAGCATTTT.

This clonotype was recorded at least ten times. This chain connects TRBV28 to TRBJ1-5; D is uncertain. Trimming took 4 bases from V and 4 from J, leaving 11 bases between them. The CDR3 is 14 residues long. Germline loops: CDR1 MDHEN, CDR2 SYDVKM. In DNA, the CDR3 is TGTGCCAGCAGTTCCGACGGATTAAATCAGCCCCAGCATTTT. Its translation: CASSSDGLNQPQHF.

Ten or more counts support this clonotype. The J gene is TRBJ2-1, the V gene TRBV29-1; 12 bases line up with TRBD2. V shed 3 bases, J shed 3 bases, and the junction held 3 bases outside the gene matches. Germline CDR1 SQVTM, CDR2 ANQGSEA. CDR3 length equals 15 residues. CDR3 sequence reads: CSVEPGLAGYNEQFF. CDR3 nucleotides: TGCAGCGTTGAGCCGGGACTAGCGGGCTACAATGAGCAGTTCTTC.

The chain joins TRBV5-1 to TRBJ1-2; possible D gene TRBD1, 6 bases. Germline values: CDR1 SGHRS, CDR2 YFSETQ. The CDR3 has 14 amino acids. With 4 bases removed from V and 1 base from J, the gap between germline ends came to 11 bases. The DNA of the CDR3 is TGCGCCAGCAGCCCTGGACAGATTAACTATGGCTACACCTTC. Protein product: CASSPGQINYGYTF.

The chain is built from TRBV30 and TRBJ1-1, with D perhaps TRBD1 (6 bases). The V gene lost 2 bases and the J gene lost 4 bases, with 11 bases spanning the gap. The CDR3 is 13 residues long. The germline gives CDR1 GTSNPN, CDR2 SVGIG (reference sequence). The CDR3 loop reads CAWSQRGGTEAFF. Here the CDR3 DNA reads TGTGCCTGGAGTCAAAGGGGGGGCACTGAAGCTTTCTTT.

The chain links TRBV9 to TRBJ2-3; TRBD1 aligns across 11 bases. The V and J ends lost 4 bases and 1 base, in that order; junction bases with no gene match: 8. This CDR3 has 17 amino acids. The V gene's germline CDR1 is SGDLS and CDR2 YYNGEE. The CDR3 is CASSSSPGQGGTDTQYF. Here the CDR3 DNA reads TGTGCCAGCAGCTCCTCTCCGGGACAGGGGGGCACAGATACGCAGTATTTT.

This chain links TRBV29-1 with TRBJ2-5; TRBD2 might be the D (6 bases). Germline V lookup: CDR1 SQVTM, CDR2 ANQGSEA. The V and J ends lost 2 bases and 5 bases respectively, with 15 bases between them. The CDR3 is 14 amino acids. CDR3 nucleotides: TGCAGCGTTGAAAAGGGAGGAAGGGGTGAGACCCAGTACTTC. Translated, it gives CSVEKGGRGETQYF. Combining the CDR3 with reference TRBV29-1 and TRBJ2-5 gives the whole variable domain SAVISQKPSRDICQRGTSLTIQCQVDSQVTMMFWYRQQPGQSLTLIATANQGSEATYESGFVIDKFPISRPNLTFSTLTVSNMSPEDSSIYLCSVEKGGRGETQYFGPGTRLLVL.

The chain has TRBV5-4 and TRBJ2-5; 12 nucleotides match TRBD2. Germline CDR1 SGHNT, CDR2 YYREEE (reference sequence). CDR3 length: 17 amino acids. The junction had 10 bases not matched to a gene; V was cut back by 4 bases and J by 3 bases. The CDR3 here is CASSPSMTSGSEETQYF. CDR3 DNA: TGTGCCAGCAGCCCCTCGATGACTAGCGGGAGTGAAGAGACCCAGTACTTC.

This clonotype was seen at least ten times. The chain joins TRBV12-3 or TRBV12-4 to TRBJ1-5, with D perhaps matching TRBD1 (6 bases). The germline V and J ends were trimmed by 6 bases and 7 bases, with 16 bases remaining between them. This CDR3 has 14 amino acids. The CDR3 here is CASRSGPQGQPQHF. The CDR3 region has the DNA TGTGCCAGCAGATCAGGGCCCCAGGGGCAGCCCCAGCATTTT.